What follows are 6 T cell receptor beta chains derived from one specimen sequenced in a study of radiotherapy plus CTLA-4 blockade in lung cancer. Measured with immunoSEQ multiplex PCR; TCRdb has only the in-frame clones, and not every one. The table lists about 110,000 clones, approximately 77% of them singletons. The sequencing here drew on peripheral blood, taken from a patient treated with radiotherapy plus ipilimumab. These receptors were taken from a human donor with non-small cell lung cancer that progressed on radiotherapy plus ipilimumab. Some clones in this sample may be carry-over from other donors' samples.

The chain uses TRBV19 and TRBJ1-2, with TRBD1 as a possible D gene (5 bases). Deletions cut 3 bases from V and 3 bases from J, with 14 bases between. Looked up from germline, CDR1 is LNHDA and CDR2 is SQIVND (reference sequence). CDR3 length equals 15 residues. CDR3 region: CASSIGRVEYYGYTF. The CDR3 bases are TGTGCCAGTAGTATCGGCAGGGTGGAGTACTATGGCTACACCTTC.

The V call is TRBV5-6, the J call TRBJ2-7; D may correspond to TRBD1 or TRBD2 (5 bases each). Germline CDR1 and CDR2: SGHDT and YYEEEE. The CDR3 runs 17 residues. The germline V and J ends were trimmed by 0 bases and 0 bases, with 16 bases remaining between them. CDR3 in amino acids: CASSLELGGGSSYEQYF. DNA for the CDR3: TGTGCCAGCAGCTTGGAGCTTGGGGGTGGTAGCTCCTACGAGCAGTACTTC.

This clone was counted between two and nine times. The chain employs TRBV5-6 and TRBJ1-1; tentative D call: TRBD1 (5 bases). Germline V gene lookup returns CDR1 SGHDT and CDR2 YYEEEE. CDR3 size: 14 residues. V was clipped by 4 bases and J by 7 bases, with 17 bases between them. CDR3 nucleotides: TGTGCCAGCAGCCTTGTAGGTCCAGGGATTGAAGCTTTCTTT. This encodes CASSLVGPGIEAFF.

The V and J genes are TRBV7-6 and TRBJ2-2; TRBD2 aligns across 13 bases. From germline, CDR1 is SGHVS and CDR2 FNYEAQ. V lost 2 bases and J lost 3; bases outside the gene matches: 6. The CDR3 sequence is 18 residues long. The CDR3: CASSLTSGGAIHTGELFF. The DNA of the CDR3 is TGTGCCAGCAGCTTAACTAGCGGGGGGGCCATCCACACCGGGGAGCTGTTTTTT. Combining the CDR3 with reference TRBV7-6 and TRBJ2-2 gives the whole variable domain GAGVSQSPRYKVTKRGQDVALRCDPISGHVSLYWYRQALGQGPEFLTYFNYEAQQDKSGLPNDRFSAERPEGSISTLTIQRTEQRDSAMYRCASSLTSGGAIHTGELFFGEGSRLTVL.

J is TRBJ2-2 and V is TRBV5-1; 8 positions agree with TRBD1. The germline CDR1 and CDR2 sequences are SGHRS and YFSETQ. The CDR3 totals 16 residues. V lost 5 bases, J lost 1 base, and 7 bases stayed unmatched. The CDR3 region is CASSSGTGQNTGELFF. CDR3 DNA: TGCGCCAGCAGTTCTGGGACAGGACAGAACACCGGGGAGCTGTTTTTT.

This chain links TRBV29-1 with TRBJ2-1; no reliable D call. The CDR3 covers 12 residues. Germline V lookup: CDR1 SQVTM, CDR2 ANQGSEA. Between the trimmed V and J ends, which lost 7 bases and 4 bases, there was a span of 11 bases. CDR3 coding DNA: TGCAGCGCCGTAAGACAATACAATGAGCAGTTCTTC. It translates to CSAVRQYNEQFF.